The rows below give T cell receptor beta chains drawn from one sample of a study of early T cells in non-severe SARS-CoV-2 infection. TCRdb used MiXCR to reprocess the 5' RACE reads, holding one entry per CDR3 protein. Of 60,000 to 70,000 distinct CDR3 sequences in the sample, 5.9% are singletons; the top ten hold 3.4%. This specimen consisted of whole blood, obtained at baseline. These receptors came from an adult who was a healthcare worker with PCR-confirmed SARS-CoV-2 infection or an uninfected control (not recorded which). Each CDR3 is given with its conserved first and last residue. Fields, in order: J gene, D gene, clone size, V gene, CDR3 DNA, CDR3 protein. The D gene is left open where the match is weak. The listing skips clone size in some rows; elsewhere it reads once, few, many or a size class.

>TRBJ2-7|TRBD2|many|TRBV20-1
TGCAGTGCTAGAGATTGGGGACTAGCGGGAGCCGGGGAGCAGTACTTC
CSARDWGLAGAGEQYF
>TRBJ1-2|NA|many|TRBV6-5
TGTGCCAGCAGGGTACCGGGGGTCGGCTATGGCTACACCTTC
CASRVPGVGYGYTF
>TRBJ1-1|NA|many|TRBV7-9
TGTGCCAGCAGCTTAAGGGGTGAGGCTTTCTTT
CASSLRGEAFF
>TRBJ1-2|TRBD1|many|TRBV3-1
TGTGCCAGCAGCCTTGGACAGGGGCAGGGCTATGGCTACACCTTC
CASSLGQGQGYGYTF
>TRBJ2-1|TRBD2|NA|TRBV13
TGTGCCAGCAGCCTTAGCGGGAGGATGTACAATGAGCAGTTCTTC
CASSLSGRMYNEQFF
>TRBJ2-7|TRBD1|few|TRBV12-3/TRBV12-4
TGTGCCAGCAGTCCACGGACAGGGGTCTCCTACGAGCAGTACTTC
CASSPRTGVSYEQYF
>TRBJ2-1|NA|few|TRBV6-5
TGTGCCAGCAGTTACTCGAAGGCGGCTGAGCAGTTCTTC
CASSYSKAAEQFF
>TRBJ2-7|NA|NA|TRBV4-3
TGCGCCAGCAGCCAAGCCCCTCTAGCCCACGAGCAGTACTTC
CASSQAPLAHEQYF
>TRBJ2-7|TRBD2|many|TRBV27
TGTGCCAGCAGGACATTCGGACTAGCGGGATCCTACGAGCAGTACTTC
CASRTFGLAGSYEQYF
>TRBJ2-1|NA|few|TRBV6-2/TRBV6-3
TGTGCCAGCAGTCTAAAAGGGACATATAATTACAATGAGCAGTTCTTC
CASSLKGTYNYNEQFF
>TRBJ2-7|TRBD1|NA|TRBV5-4
TGTGCCAGCAGCTTAGTCTTGGCAGGGGGCGCCTACGAGCAGTACTTC
CASSLVLAGGAYEQYF
>TRBJ2-1|NA|NA|TRBV4-2
TGTGCCAGCAGCCAAGAAGTGCGACTAAGCTCCTACAATGAGCAGTTCTTC
CASSQEVRLSSYNEQFF
>TRBJ2-2|NA|many|TRBV5-4
TGTGCCAGCAGCTTGAGTGGAACGGACGGGGAGCTGTTTTTT
CASSLSGTDGELFF
>TRBJ2-7|NA|few|TRBV28
TGTGCCAGCAGTAGCGCCGGGACGGTGTACGAGCAGTACTTC
CASSSAGTVYEQYF
>TRBJ1-2|NA|many|TRBV12-3/TRBV12-4
TGTGCCAGCAGTCAGACAGATTATGGCTACACCTTC
CASSQTDYGYTF
>TRBJ2-1|NA|NA|TRBV7-9
TGTGCCAGCAGCGCCAGCGGCCCTCTTGAGCAGTTCTTC
CASSASGPLEQFF
>TRBJ1-1|TRBD1|few|TRBV5-5
TGTGCCAGCAGCTGGGACAGGGGTGCGGGCACTGAAGCTTTCTTT
CASSWDRGAGTEAFF
>TRBJ1-1|TRBD1|many|TRBV7-6
TGTGCCAGCAGCGCACGACAGGGGAGAAACACTGAAGCTTTCTTT
CASSARQGRNTEAFF
>TRBJ2-7|TRBD2|few|TRBV29-1
TGCAGCGTTGAAGGTCTAGCGGGAGGCACCTACGAGCAGTACTTC
CSVEGLAGGTYEQYF
>TRBJ2-3|NA|NA|TRBV6-2/TRBV6-3
TGTGCCAGCAGTTACGGGGGAAGCGGAAACACAGATACGCAGTATTTT
CASSYGGSGNTDTQYF
>TRBJ2-5|NA|many|TRBV3-1
TGTGCCAGCAGCCAAGTACGGGGGAAAGAGACCCAGTACTTC
CASSQVRGKETQYF
>TRBJ2-2|NA|many|TRBV29-1
TGCAGCGTTGGCCGGGATAACACCGGGGAGCTGTTTTTT
CSVGRDNTGELFF
>TRBJ2-3|NA|NA|TRBV5-8
TGTGCCAGCAGAGTTGTGTCCGTTATCTTACATACGCAGTATTTT
CASRVVSVILHTQYF